The entry that follows covers one TCR beta chain sequence. The sample originates from a study of T cell clones after liver transplantation. Overall study context: Graft-donor-reactive sequences were compared with third-party-reactive TCRbeta sequences from pre-transplant mixed lymphocyte reactions. HCV positivity affected three of eight recipients; the rest lacked autoimmune or viral indications. Without induction therapy, subjects received standard immunosuppression until 12-24 months post-transplant.

Trimming stripped 3 bases from V and 5 bases from J, with 4 bases between. The V gene's germline CDR1 is SNHLY and CDR2 FYNNEI. The CDR3 runs to 11 residues. Using immunoSEQ multiplex PCR, the repertoire was profiled, and TCRdb retains in-frame clones only, with some absent. The sample carries fewer than 45,000 clones, 86% recorded once. Thawed unstimulated PBMCs were FACS-sorted by CD3, CD4 and CD8 into two populations. The chain couples TRBV2 to TRBJ2-5; D not certain. This clonotype was obtained from a human patient who received a liver transplant. The graft donor may account for some of the T cells. The sequencing here drew on CD4+ T cells from blood, taken 24 months after liver transplant. CDR3 residues: CASSEVETQYF. The CDR3 DNA is TGTGCCAGCAGTGAGGTCGAGACCCAGTACTTC.